The 12 T cell receptor beta chains below were found in one sample sequenced in a study of T cells after yellow fever vaccination. TCRdb re-analysed the 5' RACE reads in MiXCR, keeping a single row per CDR3 protein. The sample shows 300,000 to 450,000 distinct CDR3 sequences, 7% to 10% of them seen only once. Specimen: PBMCs, collected 35 to 50 days after the first yellow fever vaccination. These receptors all stem from a young man who received the YFV17D yellow fever vaccine.

This rearrangement joins TRBV28 to TRBJ2-7; 7 positions agree with TRBD1. Germline values: CDR1 MDHEN, CDR2 SYDVKM. The CDR3 consists of 14 residues. J was trimmed by 5 bases and V by 1 base; bases with no gene match: 5. As DNA, the CDR3 is TGTGCCAGCAGTTTATTCACAGGGGTGAACGAGCAGTACTTC. Translation: CASSLFTGVNEQYF.

A few counts support this clonotype. This chain connects TRBV6-2 or TRBV6-3 to TRBJ2-3, with a possible D match to TRBD2 (5 bases). The V end was cut by 7 bases, the J end by 1 base, with 15 bases between. The germline V gene has CDR1 MNHEY and CDR2 SVGEGT. The CDR3 runs 15 residues. The CDR3 is CASTRASAGTDTQYF. The CDR3 DNA follows: TGTGCCAGCACGAGGGCGTCAGCGGGCACAGATACGCAGTATTTT.

This clonotype was seen more than once but under ten times. This rearrangement joins TRBV9 to TRBJ1-1; 10 positions match TRBD1. V gave up 4 bases and J gave up 6 bases; unmatched junction bases: 3. The CDR3 totals 13 residues. Per the germline V gene, CDR1 is SGDLS and CDR2 is YYNGEE. CDR3 in amino acids: CASSFGQGAEAFF. In DNA form, the CDR3 reads TGTGCCAGCAGCTTCGGACAGGGGGCTGAAGCTTTCTTT.

The chain joins TRBV5-1 to TRBJ1-1; D ambiguous. Per germline, CDR1 SGHRS and CDR2 YFSETQ. V was pared by 0 bases and J by 4 bases, with 13 bases between. This CDR3 is built from 15 residues. The CDR3 DNA sequence: TGCGCCAGCAGCTTGGAGCTGAGTACGGGCACTGAAGCTTTCTTT. Translating it yields CASSLELSTGTEAFF.

This clonotype was counted many times. V and J are TRBV7-8 and TRBJ2-2; the D gene could be TRBD1 or TRBD2 (5 bases each). V dropped 6 bases and J dropped 4 bases, with 18 bases sitting between them. The CDR3 contains 16 residues. Germline V gene sequence: CDR1 SGHVS, CDR2 FQNEAQ. This chain's CDR3 is CASRRRQGRGTGELFF. CDR3 in DNA: TGTGCCAGCAGACGACGCCAGGGTCGGGGCACCGGGGAGCTGTTTTTT.

As DNA, the CDR3 is TGCGCCAGCAGCCCAGCGACAGCTAACTATGGCTACACCTTC. Translating gives CASSPATANYGYTF. V gene TRBV5-1 combines with J gene TRBJ1-2, with a tentative D call TRBD1 (5 bases). Germline V gene sequence: CDR1 SGHRS, CDR2 YFSETQ. V was cut by 4 bases and J by 0 bases, with 10 bases left in between. This CDR3 is 14 amino acids long.

This clonotype showed up many times. V usage is TRBV5-1 and J usage is TRBJ2-3, with D uncertain. The CDR3 is 14 residues long. Germline assignment: CDR1 SGHRS and CDR2 YFSETQ. Trimming took 5 bases from V and 4 from J, leaving 14 bases between them. DNA for the CDR3: TGCGCCAGCAGTCTTAATAACAGCCCAGATACGCAGTATTTT. Protein sequence: CASSLNNSPDTQYF.

This clonotype was recorded at least ten times. The V call is TRBV5-1, the J call TRBJ1-3; tentatively, D is TRBD1 (6 bases). V was trimmed by 4 bases and J by 0 bases, leaving 14 bases between them. The germline gives CDR1 SGHRS, CDR2 YFSETQ. The CDR3 spans 16 residues. DNA for the CDR3: TGCGCCAGCAGCCGCACCCCGACAGGCTCTGGAAACACCATATATTTT. It translates to CASSRTPTGSGNTIYF.

This clonotype showed up just a few times. The J gene is TRBJ2-7, the V gene TRBV19, with D perhaps given as TRBD1 or TRBD2 (5 bases each). The ends were cut back, 8 bases at V and 3 bases at J, with 17 bases in the middle. Germline CDR1 and CDR2: LNHDA and SQIVND (reference sequence). This CDR3 is 14 amino acids long. The CDR3 reads CASLSRAGSYEQYV. CDR3 nucleotide sequence: TGTGCCAGTCTATCTCGTGCAGGGAGCTACGAGCAGTACGTC.

This chain connects TRBV4-2 to TRBJ2-3; 7 positions agree with TRBD2. Germline-derived CDR1 and CDR2 are LGHNA and YNFKEQ. J was trimmed by 5 bases and V by 3 bases; bases with no gene match: 14. This CDR3 comprises 17 residues. CDR3 sequence reads: CASSHPLGRGNIDTQYF. The DNA for the CDR3 is TGTGCCAGCAGCCACCCCCTCGGGCGGGGGAACATAGATACGCAGTATTTT.

This clonotype was seen a few times. The gene calls are TRBV18 and TRBJ1-1, with a weak D call TRBD1 (6 bases). The CDR3 is 15 amino acids. With 2 bases removed from V and 7 bases from J, the gap between germline ends came to 17 bases. Looked up from germline, CDR1 is KGHSH and CDR2 is LQKENI. In nucleotides, the CDR3 is TGTGCCAGCTCACCAGAGGCGGCAGGGGTTTTTGAAGCTTTCTTT. Its translation is CASSPEAAGVFEAFF.

This clonotype was picked up many times. Here the CDR3 DNA reads TGTGCCATGGGACAGGGGAGTCGTACTGAAGCTTTCTTT. Translated: CAMGQGSRTEAFF. The chain carries TRBV10-3 and TRBJ1-1; 10 bases map to TRBD1. The germline CDR1 and CDR2 sequences are ENHRY and SYGVKD. V gave up 9 bases and J gave up 5 bases; unmatched junction bases: 6. The CDR3 extends over 13 amino acids.